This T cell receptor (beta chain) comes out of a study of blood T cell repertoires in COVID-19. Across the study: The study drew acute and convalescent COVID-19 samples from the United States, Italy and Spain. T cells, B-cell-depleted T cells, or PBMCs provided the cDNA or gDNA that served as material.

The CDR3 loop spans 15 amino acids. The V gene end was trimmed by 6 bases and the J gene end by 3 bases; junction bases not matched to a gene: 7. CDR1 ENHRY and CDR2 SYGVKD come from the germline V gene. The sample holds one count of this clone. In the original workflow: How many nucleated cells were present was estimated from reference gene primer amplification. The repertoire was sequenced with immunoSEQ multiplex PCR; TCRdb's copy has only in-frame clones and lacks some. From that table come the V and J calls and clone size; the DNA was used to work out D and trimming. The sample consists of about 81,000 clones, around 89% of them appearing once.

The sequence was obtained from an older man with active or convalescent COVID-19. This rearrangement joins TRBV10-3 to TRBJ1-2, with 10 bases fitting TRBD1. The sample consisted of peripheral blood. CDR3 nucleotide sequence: TGTGCCATCAGCCGGGGACAGGGGCTGGACTATGGCTACACCTTC. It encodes CAISRGQGLDYGYTF.